The clone carrying this TCR beta chain turned up a few times. This entry belongs to a study of response to subunit inactivated influenza vaccine. TCRdb analysed the RT-PCR reads with MiXCR anew, one entry per CDR3 protein. The sample gives about 650,000 distinct CDR3 sequences, more than 15% of which show up once; under 14% is in the top ten. Per the germline V gene, CDR1 is LGHDT and CDR2 is YNNKEL (reference sequence). Trimming took 4 bases from V and 7 from J, leaving 17 bases between them. The CDR3 spans 15 residues. This specimen was PBMCs from blood, taken 12 days after vaccination. The rearrangement joins TRBV3-1 to TRBJ1-5; D call uncertain. The clonotype was recovered from a man aged 45-65 years who received an inactivated influenza vaccine. Here the CDR3 reads CASSPSSGMLQPQHF. CDR3 DNA: TGTGCCAGCAGCCCGAGTAGTGGTATGTTGCAGCCCCAGCATTTT.